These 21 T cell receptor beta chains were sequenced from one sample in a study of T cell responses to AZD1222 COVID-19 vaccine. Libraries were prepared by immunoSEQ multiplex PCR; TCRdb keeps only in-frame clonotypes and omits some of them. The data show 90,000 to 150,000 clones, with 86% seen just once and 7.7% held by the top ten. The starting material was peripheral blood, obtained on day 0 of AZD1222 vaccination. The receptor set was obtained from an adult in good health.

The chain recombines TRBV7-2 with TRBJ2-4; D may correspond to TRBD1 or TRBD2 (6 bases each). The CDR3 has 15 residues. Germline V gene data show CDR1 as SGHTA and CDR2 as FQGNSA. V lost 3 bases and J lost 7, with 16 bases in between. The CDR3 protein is CASSLYGGGRNIQYF. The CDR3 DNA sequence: TGTGCCAGCAGCTTGTACGGGGGCGGAAGGAACATTCAGTACTTC.

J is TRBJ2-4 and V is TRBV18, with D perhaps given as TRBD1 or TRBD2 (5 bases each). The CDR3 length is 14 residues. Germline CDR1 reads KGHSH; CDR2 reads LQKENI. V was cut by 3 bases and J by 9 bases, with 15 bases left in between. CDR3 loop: CASSPGRDPGIQYF. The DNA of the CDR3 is TGTGCCAGCTCACCGGGCCGGGACCCTGGCATTCAGTACTTC.

The CDR3: CASSQGAAETSPLPDTQYF. CDR3 in DNA: TGCGCCAGCAGCCAAGGTGCTGCCGAGACTAGCCCGTTGCCGGATACGCAGTATTTT. The V gene is TRBV4-1, the J gene TRBJ2-3, with 7 bases lining up with TRBD2. The CDR3 consists of 19 residues. From germline, CDR1 is MGHRA and CDR2 YSYEKL. Trimming took 1 base from V and 6 from J; bases not matched to a gene: 19.

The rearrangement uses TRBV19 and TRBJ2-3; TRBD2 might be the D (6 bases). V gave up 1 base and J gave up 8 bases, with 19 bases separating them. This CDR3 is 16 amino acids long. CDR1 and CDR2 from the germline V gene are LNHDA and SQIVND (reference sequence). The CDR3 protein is CASSIVASAPWGTQYF. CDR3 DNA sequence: TGTGCCAGTAGTATAGTGGCTAGCGCACCCTGGGGTACGCAGTATTTT. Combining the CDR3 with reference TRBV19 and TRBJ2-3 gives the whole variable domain DGGITQSPKYLFRKEGQNVTLSCEQNLNHDAMYWYRQDPGQGLRLIYYSQIVNDFQKGDIAEGYSVSREKKESFPLTVTSAQKNPTAFYLCASSIVASAPWGTQYFGPGTRLTVL.

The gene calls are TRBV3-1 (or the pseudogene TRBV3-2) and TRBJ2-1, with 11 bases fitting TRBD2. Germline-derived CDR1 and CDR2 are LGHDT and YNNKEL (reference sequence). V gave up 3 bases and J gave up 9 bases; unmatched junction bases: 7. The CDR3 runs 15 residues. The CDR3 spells CASSHLSGRGSEQFF. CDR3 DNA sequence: TGTGCCAGCAGCCACCTTAGCGGGAGGGGAAGTGAGCAGTTCTTC.

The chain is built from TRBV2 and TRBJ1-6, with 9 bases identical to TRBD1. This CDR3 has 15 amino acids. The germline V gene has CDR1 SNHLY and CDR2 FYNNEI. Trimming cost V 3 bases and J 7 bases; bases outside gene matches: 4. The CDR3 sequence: CASSEWGQGNSPLHF. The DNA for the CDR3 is TGTGCCAGCAGTGAGTGGGGACAGGGCAATTCACCCCTCCACTTT. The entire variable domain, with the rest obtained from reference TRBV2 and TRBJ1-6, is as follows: EPEVTQTPSHQVTQMGQEVILRCVPISNHLYFYWYRQILGQKVEFLVSFYNNEISEKSEIFDDQFSVERPDGSNFTLKIRSTKLEDSAMYFCASSEWGQGNSPLHFGNGTRLTVT.

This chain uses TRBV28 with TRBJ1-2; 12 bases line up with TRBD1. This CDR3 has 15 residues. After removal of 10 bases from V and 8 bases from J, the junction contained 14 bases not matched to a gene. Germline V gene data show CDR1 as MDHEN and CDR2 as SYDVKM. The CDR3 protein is CATIRPGQGAGGYTF. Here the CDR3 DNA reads TGTGCCACCATACGACCGGGACAGGGGGCGGGAGGCTACACCTTC.

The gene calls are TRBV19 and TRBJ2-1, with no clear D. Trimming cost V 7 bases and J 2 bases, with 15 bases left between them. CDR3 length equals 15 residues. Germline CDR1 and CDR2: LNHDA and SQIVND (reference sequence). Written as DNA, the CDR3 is TGTGCCAGTACCCCCCGGGTTAGCCCCTACAATGAGCAGTTCTTC. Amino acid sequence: CASTPRVSPYNEQFF.

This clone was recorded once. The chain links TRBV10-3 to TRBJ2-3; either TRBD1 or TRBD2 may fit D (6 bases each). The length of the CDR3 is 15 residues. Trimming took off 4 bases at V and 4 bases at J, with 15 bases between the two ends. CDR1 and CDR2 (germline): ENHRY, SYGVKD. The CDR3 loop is CAISGTGAGSDTQYF. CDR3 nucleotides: TGTGCCATCAGTGGAACGGGGGCAGGTTCAGATACGCAGTATTTT.

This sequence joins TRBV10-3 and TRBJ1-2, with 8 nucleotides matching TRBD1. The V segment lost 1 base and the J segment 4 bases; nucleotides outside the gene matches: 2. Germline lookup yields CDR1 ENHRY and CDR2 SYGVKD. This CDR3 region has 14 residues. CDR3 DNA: TGTGCCATCAGTGAGTTTGGACAGGGCTATGGCTACACCTTC. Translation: CAISEFGQGYGYTF.

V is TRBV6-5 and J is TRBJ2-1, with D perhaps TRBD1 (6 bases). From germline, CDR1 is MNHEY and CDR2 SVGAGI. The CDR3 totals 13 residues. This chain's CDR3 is CAGRTGTNNEQFF. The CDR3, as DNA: TGTGCAGGAAGAACAGGGACAAACAATGAGCAGTTCTTC.

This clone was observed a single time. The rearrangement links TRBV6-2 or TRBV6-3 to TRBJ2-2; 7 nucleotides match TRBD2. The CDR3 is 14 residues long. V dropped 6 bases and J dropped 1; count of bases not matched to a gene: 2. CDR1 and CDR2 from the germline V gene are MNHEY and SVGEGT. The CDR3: CASSLAGNTGELFF. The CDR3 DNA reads TGTGCCAGCAGCTTAGCGGGGAACACCGGGGAGCTGTTTTTT.

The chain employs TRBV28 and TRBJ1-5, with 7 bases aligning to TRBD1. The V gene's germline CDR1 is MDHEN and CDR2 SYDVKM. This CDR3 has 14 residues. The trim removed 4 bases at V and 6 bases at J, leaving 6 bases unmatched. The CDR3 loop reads CASSYRGMGQPQHF. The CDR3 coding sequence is TGTGCCAGCAGTTACAGGGGAATGGGTCAGCCCCAGCATTTT.

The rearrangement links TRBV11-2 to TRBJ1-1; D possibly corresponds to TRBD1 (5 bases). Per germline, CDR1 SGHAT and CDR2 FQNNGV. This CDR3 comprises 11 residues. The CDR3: CASGMNTEAFF. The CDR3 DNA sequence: TGTGCTTCAGGGATGAACACTGAAGCTTTCTTT.

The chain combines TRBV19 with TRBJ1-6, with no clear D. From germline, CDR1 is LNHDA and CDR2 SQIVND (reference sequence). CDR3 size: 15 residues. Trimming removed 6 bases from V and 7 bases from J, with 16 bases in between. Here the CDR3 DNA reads TGTGCCAGTAGCGGGTCTTATGGAGGGAATTCACCCCTCCACTTT. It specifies CASSGSYGGNSPLHF. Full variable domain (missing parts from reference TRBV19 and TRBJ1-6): DGGITQSPKYLFRKEGQNVTLSCEQNLNHDAMYWYRQDPGQGLRLIYYSQIVNDFQKGDIAEGYSVSREKKESFPLTVTSAQKNPTAFYLCASSGSYGGNSPLHFGNGTRLTVT.

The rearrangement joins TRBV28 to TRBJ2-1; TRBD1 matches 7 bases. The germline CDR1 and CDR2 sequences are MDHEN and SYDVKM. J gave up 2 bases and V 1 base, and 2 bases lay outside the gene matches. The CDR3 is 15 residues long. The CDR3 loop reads CASSLFQGAYNEQFF. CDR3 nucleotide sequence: TGTGCCAGCAGTTTATTTCAGGGGGCCTACAATGAGCAGTTCTTC.

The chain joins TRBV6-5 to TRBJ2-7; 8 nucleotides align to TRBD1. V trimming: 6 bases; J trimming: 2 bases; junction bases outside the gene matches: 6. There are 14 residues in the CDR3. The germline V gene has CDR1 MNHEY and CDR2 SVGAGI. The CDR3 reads CASRSGQGTYEQYF. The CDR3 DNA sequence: TGTGCCAGCAGATCAGGACAGGGCACCTACGAGCAGTACTTC.

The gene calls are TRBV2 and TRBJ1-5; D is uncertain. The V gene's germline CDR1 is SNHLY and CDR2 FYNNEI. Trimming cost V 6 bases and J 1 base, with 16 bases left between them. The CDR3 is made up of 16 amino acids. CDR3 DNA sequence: TGTGCCAGCAGCGAATGGCTTCCCCGGAGCAATCAGCCCCAGCATTTT. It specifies CASSEWLPRSNQPQHF. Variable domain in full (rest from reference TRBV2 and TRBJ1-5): EPEVTQTPSHQVTQMGQEVILRCVPISNHLYFYWYRQILGQKVEFLVSFYNNEISEKSEIFDDQFSVERPDGSNFTLKIRSTKLEDSAMYFCASSEWLPRSNQPQHFGDGTRLSIL.

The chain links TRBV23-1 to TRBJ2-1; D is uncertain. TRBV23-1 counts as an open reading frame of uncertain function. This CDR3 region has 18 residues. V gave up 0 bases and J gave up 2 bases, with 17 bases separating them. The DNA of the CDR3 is TGCGCCAGCAGTCAATCGCGAGATCCACGCATGACCTACAATGAGCAGTTCTTC. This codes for CASSQSRDPRMTYNEQFF.

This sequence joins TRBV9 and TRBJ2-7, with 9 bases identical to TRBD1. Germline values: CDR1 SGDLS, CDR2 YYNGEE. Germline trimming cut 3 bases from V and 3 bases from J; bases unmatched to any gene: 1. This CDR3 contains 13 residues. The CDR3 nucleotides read TGTGCCAGCAGCGGACAGGGGGACTACGAGCAGTACTTC. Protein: CASSGQGDYEQYF.

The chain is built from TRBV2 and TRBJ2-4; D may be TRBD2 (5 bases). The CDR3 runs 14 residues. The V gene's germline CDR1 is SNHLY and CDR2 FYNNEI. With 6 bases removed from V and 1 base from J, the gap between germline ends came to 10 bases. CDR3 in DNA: TGTGCCAGCAGGGACCGCGGGGCCAAAAACATTCAGTACTTC. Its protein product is CASRDRGAKNIQYF.